Listed below are T cell receptor beta chains from one sample, sequenced in a study of blood T cell repertoires in COVID-19. Sequenced by immunoSEQ multiplex PCR; TCRdb stores in-frame clones only, minus some. Of just over 300,000 clones listed, roughly 86% were seen once; the top ten hold less than 2%. Material: peripheral blood. The receptors were gathered from a woman in her 30s with COVID-19, enrolled during active disease. Both conserved end residues are part of each CDR3. A D gene is named only where the DNA matches it firmly. The size entry is marked missing in some rows and otherwise reads once, few, many or a size class.

-,TRBJ1-1,TRBV2,once,TGTGCCAGCAACCTGGGGGGAGGGAACACTGAAGCTTTCTTT,CASNLGGGNTEAFF
TRBD1,TRBJ1-1,TRBV5-1,few,TGCGCCAGCAGCCTTGGGACAGTCATGAACACTGAAGCTTTCTTT,CASSLGTVMNTEAFF
-,TRBJ1-2,TRBV19,-,TGTGCCAGTAGTATAGTAGGGGGTTACGATGGCTACACCTTC,CASSIVGGYDGYTF
TRBD1,TRBJ1-2,TRBV3-1/TRBV3-2,-,TGTGCCAGCAGCCAAAAGGGACAGCCCTACTATGGCTACACCTTC,CASSQKGQPYYGYTF
-,TRBJ1-2,TRBV29-1,-,TGCAGCGTTTGGAGAGGCTATGGCTACACCTTC,CSVWRGYGYTF
-,TRBJ1-1,TRBV3-1/TRBV3-2,-,TGTGCCAGCCTAAAGAGAGGAACGCAGGGTGAAGCTTTCTTT,CASLKRGTQGEAFF
-,TRBJ2-5,TRBV5-1,-,TGCGCCAGCAGCAACGGAGAGGTCCGAGAGACCCAGTACTTC,CASSNGEVRETQYF
-,TRBJ2-3,TRBV12-3/TRBV12-4,-,TGTGCCAGCCGTCTTACGGGCACAGATACGCAGTATTTT,CASRLTGTDTQYF
TRBD1,TRBJ1-1,TRBV7-9,-,TGTGCCAGCAGCTTAGGACAGGGAGGTGAAGCTTTCTTT,CASSLGQGGEAFF
-,TRBJ1-1,TRBV5-5,-,TGTGCCAGCACCTTGGGAGTCCCGAACACTGAAGCTTTCTTT,CASTLGVPNTEAFF
TRBD1,TRBJ1-1,TRBV27,-,TGTGCCAGCAGTCTAACAGGGGGCCGGAAAGGCACTGAAGCTTTCTTT,CASSLTGGRKGTEAFF
-,TRBJ2-2,TRBV5-6,once,TGTGCCAGCAGCTTTGGGAGATCGGACACCGGGGAGCTGTTTTTT,CASSFGRSDTGELFF
TRBD2,TRBJ2-1,TRBV9,-,TGTGCCAGCAGCGCGCGGGGGTCCCTCTCCTACAATGAGCAGTTCTTC,CASSARGSLSYNEQFF
-,TRBJ1-6,TRBV4-3,-,TGCGCCAGCAGCCAAGTTCGCCAGTATAATTCACCCCTCCACTTT,CASSQVRQYNSPLHF
-,TRBJ2-5,TRBV5-6,-,TGTGCCAGCAGTAAACTGGGGGCGGGGGACCAAGAGACCCAGTACTTC,CASSKLGAGDQETQYF
TRBD2,TRBJ2-1,TRBV5-5,-,TGTGCCAGCAGCTTGGTCGGGACTAGCGGGGCCTATCTCCCGTTCTTC,CASSLVGTSGAYLPFF
-,TRBJ2-1,TRBV6-2/TRBV6-3,-,TGTGCCAGCAGTTACTCGATCCTGGCAGGGGACTACAATGAGCAGTTCTTC,CASSYSILAGDYNEQFF
-,TRBJ2-1,TRBV4-2,-,TGTGCCAGCAGCCAAGATCCGAGCTCCTACAATGAGCAGTTCTTC,CASSQDPSSYNEQFF
-,TRBJ1-1,TRBV3-1/TRBV3-2,-,TGTGCCAGCAGCCAAGATTCGGGGGTGAACACTGAAGCTTTCTTT,CASSQDSGVNTEAFF
-,TRBJ1-1,TRBV5-6,-,TGTGCCAGCAGCCCGTGGACAGTGAACACTGAAGCTTTCTTT,CASSPWTVNTEAFF
-,TRBJ1-2,TRBV6-6,-,TGTGCCAGCAGTTACTCGGGAGGGGTAGCGGGCTACACCTTC,CASSYSGGVAGYTF
TRBD1,TRBJ1-2,TRBV9,-,TGTGCCAGCAGCGTAGAGGCAGGGGGTAACTATGGCTACACCTTC,CASSVEAGGNYGYTF
TRBD1,TRBJ1-5,TRBV11-2,few,TGTGCCAGCAGCTTGGGGACAGGCAATCAGCCCCAGCATTTT,CASSLGTGNQPQHF
TRBD2,TRBJ2-3,TRBV2,-,TGTGCCAGCAGTGAAGCTGGCTTTTTCGGGACTATTTCAGATACGCAGTATTTT,CASSEAGFFGTISDTQYF
TRBD1,TRBJ1-6,TRBV6-5,-,TGTGCCAGCAGTCGGGACAGTCGGGTTTCACCCCTCCACTTT,CASSRDSRVSPLHF
-,TRBJ1-6,TRBV28,-,TGTGCCAGCATGAGTTATAATTCACCCCTCCACTTT,CASMSYNSPLHF
-,TRBJ2-1,TRBV5-1,once,TGCGCCAGCAGCTTGGATTCAGGGAACAATGAGCAGTTCTTC,CASSLDSGNNEQFF
-,TRBJ1-1,TRBV3-1/TRBV3-2,-,TGTGCCAGCAGCCAAGATAGCGTGCCGGAAGCTTTCTTT,CASSQDSVPEAFF
-,TRBJ1-1,TRBV19,-,TGTGCCAGTGCCCCTAGGACTCCCACTGAAGCTTTCTTT,CASAPRTPTEAFF
TRBD2,TRBJ2-1,TRBV5-4,-,TGTGCCAGCAGCTTGTCCCTGGCTAGCGGGTACAATGAGCAGTTCTTC,CASSLSLASGYNEQFF
-,TRBJ1-1,TRBV7-3,-,TGTGCCAGCAGCTTAACACAGAACACTGAAGCTTTCTTT,CASSLTQNTEAFF
TRBD1,TRBJ1-4,TRBV6-1,-,TGTGCCAGCAGTGAGGACAGGGTCGTGGAAAAACTGTTTTTT,CASSEDRVVEKLFF
TRBD2,TRBJ2-5,TRBV4-2,-,TGTGCCAGCAGCCAAGGGGAAGCGGGGGGTGGAGAGACCCAGTACTTC,CASSQGEAGGGETQYF
TRBD1,TRBJ1-5,TRBV27,-,TGTGCCAGCAGTTTATGGGGACAGGGGGCGCGAAACAATCAGCCCCAGCATTTT,CASSLWGQGARNNQPQHF
-,TRBJ1-6,TRBV19,-,TGTGCCAGTAGTATAGGTCCAGGCTCGGCTTCACCCCTCCACTTT,CASSIGPGSASPLHF
-,TRBJ2-2,TRBV2,-,TGTGCCAGCAGTGGGTTTAGCCCGAACACCGGGGAGCTGTTTTTT,CASSGFSPNTGELFF
-,TRBJ1-1,TRBV5-1,-,TGCGCCAGCAGCTTGCAGGGAAGGGGCACTGAAGCTTTCTTT,CASSLQGRGTEAFF
-,TRBJ2-1,TRBV5-1,-,TGCGCCAGCAGCCCACAGGGAGTACGTGAGCAGTTCTTC,CASSPQGVREQFF
-,TRBJ1-2,TRBV18,-,TGTGCCAGCTCACCGACAGAACCTAACTATGGCTACACCTTC,CASSPTEPNYGYTF
-,TRBJ2-1,TRBV7-2,once,TGTGCCAGCAGCTTTTCCACAGGGTATGAGCAGTTCTTC,CASSFSTGYEQFF
TRBD2,TRBJ2-1,TRBV7-9,-,TGTGCCAGCAGCTTTTTCCGGGGGGGCCTTGAGCAGTTCTTC,CASSFFRGGLEQFF
TRBD1,TRBJ2-7,TRBV7-9,-,TGTGCCAGCAGCTTGGGACAGGGTCACGAGCAGTACTTC,CASSLGQGHEQYF
TRBD1,TRBJ1-1,TRBV20-1,-,TGCAGTGCTAGTGTCGGGACAGGGTCGATGAACACTGAAGCTTTCTTT,CSASVGTGSMNTEAFF
-,TRBJ2-2,TRBV4-3,-,TGCGCCAGCAGCCAAGGACTAGGTCACGCACCCGCCGGGGAGCTGTTTTTT,CASSQGLGHAPAGELFF
-,TRBJ2-3,TRBV3-1/TRBV3-2,-,TGTGCCAGCAGCTACTGGGCCCGCACAGATACGCAGTATTTT,CASSYWARTDTQYF
TRBD1,TRBJ1-4,TRBV25-1,-,TGTGCCAGCAGTGATCTAGGGGGCGATGAAAAACTGTTTTTT,CASSDLGGDEKLFF
-,TRBJ1-5,TRBV27,once,TGTGCCAGCAGTTGGGGGGGCTCAGCACAGCCCCAGCATTTT,CASSWGGSAQPQHF
-,TRBJ1-5,TRBV6-1,once,TGTGCCAGCAGTGAACCCCAGGAACAGCCCCAGCATTTT,CASSEPQEQPQHF
-,TRBJ1-1,TRBV7-2,-,TGTGCCAGCACCTTGTCCCCGGGGACTGAAGCTTTCTTT,CASTLSPGTEAFF
TRBD1,TRBJ1-2,TRBV7-6,-,TGTGCCAGCAGCCCTGAACCGGGACAGGGAAACTATGGCTACACCTTC,CASSPEPGQGNYGYTF